What follows are 25 T cell receptor beta chains derived from one specimen sequenced in a study of radiotherapy plus CTLA-4 blockade in lung cancer listed by TCRdb under 2018. The protocol used for the library was the immunoSEQ multiplex PCR assay. TCRdb carries this immuneACCESS record with in-frame sequences only. Its versions omit some clonotypes, under half of them owing to an unresolved V gene in the studies checked, with the rest unexplained. The sample table lists some 51,000 clones, more than 75% of them with a count of one. The top ten hold about 8% of the sample. This material consisted of peripheral blood, taken from a patient treated with radiotherapy plus ipilimumab. Receptors originate from a human donor with non-small cell lung cancer who had a complete response to radiotherapy plus ipilimumab.

This clone was seen a few times. The V gene is TRBV7-2, the J gene TRBJ1-2; 9 nucleotides align to TRBD1. From germline, CDR1 is SGHTA and CDR2 FQGNSA. CDR3 length equals 14 residues. Losses at the gene ends were 4 bases for V and 8 bases for J; bases not matched to a gene: 8. CDR3 nucleotide sequence: TGTGCCAGCAGCTCGGACAGGGGAATGGGAGGCTACACCTTC. Protein sequence: CASSSDRGMGGYTF.

As DNA, the CDR3 is TGCGCCAGCAGCTGGGAGAGCGCAGATACGCAGTATTTT. This encodes CASSWESADTQYF. The V and J genes are TRBV5-1 and TRBJ2-3, with D possibly TRBD2 on 5 matching bases. The germline V gene encodes CDR1 SGHRS and CDR2 YFSETQ. Trimming left V 3 bases short and J 4 bases short, with 9 bases between. The CDR3 consists of 13 residues.

This clone has only one observation. CDR3 residues: CASSLETGGDAQFF. In DNA, the CDR3 is TGTGCCAGCAGCTTAGAGACAGGGGGTGATGCGCAGTTCTTC. This rearrangement joins TRBV7-9 to TRBJ2-1; 9 nucleotides match TRBD1. Trimming removed 1 base from V and 12 bases from J; junction bases left unmatched: 7. There are 14 residues in the CDR3. Germline loops: CDR1 SEHNR, CDR2 FQNEAQ (reference sequence).

The chain couples TRBV5-1 to TRBJ1-1; no clear D gene. The V gene's germline CDR1 is SGHRS and CDR2 YFSETQ. The CDR3 extends over 14 amino acids. V lost 0 bases to trimming and J lost 3 bases, with 9 bases between them. CDR3 sequence (DNA): TGCGCCAGCAGCTTGGACAGCTTCGACACTGAAGCTTTCTTT. Protein: CASSLDSFDTEAFF.

The chain links TRBV30 to TRBJ2-3, with 14 bases identical to TRBD2. This CDR3 spans 15 amino acids. Germline CDR1 and CDR2: GTSNPN and SVGIG (reference sequence). Trimming at V came to 5 bases and at J to 2 bases, leaving 3 bases not matched to a gene. CDR3 DNA: TGTGCCTGGGGACTAGCGGGAGGCGCCACAGATACGCAGTATTTT. It encodes CAWGLAGGATDTQYF.

The rearrangement links TRBV9 to TRBJ2-1; TRBD2 matches at 9 bases. The germline gives CDR1 SGDLS, CDR2 YYNGEE. The CDR3 sequence is 16 residues long. With 3 bases clipped from V and 7 bases from J, the junction kept 11 bases outside the gene matches. This chain's CDR3 is CASSAPGLAGRNEQFF. In nucleotides, the CDR3 is TGTGCCAGCAGCGCCCCGGGGCTAGCGGGGCGAAATGAGCAGTTCTTC. The variable domain in full, completed from reference TRBV9 and TRBJ2-1, reads DSGVTQTPKHLITATGQRVTLRCSPRSGDLSVYWYQQSLDQGLQFLIQYYNGEERAKGNILERFSAQQFPDLHSELNLSSLELGDSALYFCASSAPGLAGRNEQFFGPGTRLTVL.

The rearrangement uses TRBV19 and TRBJ2-1, with 10 positions matching TRBD1. The trim removed 4 bases at V and 8 bases at J, leaving 8 bases unmatched. This CDR3 spans 15 amino acids. Germline assignment: CDR1 LNHDA and CDR2 SQIVND (reference sequence). The CDR3 is CASSNPGQGNYEQFF. CDR3 sequence (DNA): TGTGCCAGTAGTAACCCGGGACAGGGGAATTATGAGCAGTTCTTC.

V gene TRBV27 combines with J gene TRBJ2-7, with TRBD2 matching 13 bases. The CDR3 has 16 residues. After removal of 6 bases from V and 0 bases from J, the junction contained 5 bases not matched to a gene. Germline assignment: CDR1 MNHEY and CDR2 SMNVEV (reference sequence). In DNA, the CDR3 is TGTGCCAGCAGCTCCAGGACTAGCGGGAGCTCCTACGAGCAGTACGTC. Translated: CASSSRTSGSSYEQYV.

This chain connects TRBV27 to TRBJ2-2, with no clear D. CDR3 length: 16 residues. Germline V gene data show CDR1 as MNHEY and CDR2 as SMNVEV (reference sequence). With 4 bases removed from V and 6 bases from J, the gap between germline ends came to 18 bases. The CDR3 DNA sequence: TGTGCCAGCAGTTCCACCCCGCCGCCAGGCCCCGGGGAGCTGTTTTTT. Protein sequence: CASSSTPPPGPGELFF.

The chain couples TRBV30 to TRBJ1-3; D gene uncertain. The CDR3 sequence is 12 residues long. Trimming cost V 5 bases and J 7 bases, with 12 bases left between them. CDR1 and CDR2 (germline): GTSNPN, SVGIG (reference sequence). The CDR3 nucleotides are TGTGCCTGGGGGGAGGTGGCGAACACCATATATTTT. The encoded protein is CAWGEVANTIYF.

The V call is TRBV5-4, the J call TRBJ2-7; 8 bases line up with TRBD2. Germline loops: CDR1 SGHNT, CDR2 YYREEE (reference sequence). This CDR3 is 15 amino acids long. The V gene end was trimmed by 4 bases and the J gene end by 2 bases; junction bases not matched to a gene: 8. CDR3 nucleotide sequence: TGTGCCAGCAGCCCGGGGACTAGACCCCCCTACGAGCAGTACTTC. This encodes CASSPGTRPPYEQYF.

The chain uses TRBV5-1 and TRBJ1-2; TRBD1 matches 7 bases. Germline CDR1 is SGHRS and CDR2 is YFSETQ. The ends lost 3 bases at V and 4 bases at J; junction bases unmatched: 18. CDR3 length equals 18 residues. The CDR3 DNA follows: TGCGCCAGCAGCTCGGGACAGACGGACCCTCTGAGGACCTATGGCTACACCTTC. Translation: CASSSGQTDPLRTYGYTF.

The rearrangement uses TRBV11-3 and TRBJ2-2, with D maybe TRBD1 (6 bases). Looked up from germline, CDR1 is SGHNT and CDR2 is YENEEA. V dropped 5 bases and J dropped 0 bases, with 10 bases sitting between them. The CDR3 runs 15 residues. In nucleotides, the CDR3 is TGTGCCAGCAGCCCCGGGACACCGAACACCGGGGAGCTGTTTTTT. This sequence encodes CASSPGTPNTGELFF.

The V gene is TRBV6-7, the J gene TRBJ1-2; TRBD1 agrees at 8 bases. TRBV6-7 is labeled an ORF, and its function is uncertain. The length of the CDR3 is 14 residues. V shed 5 bases and J 2 bases; nucleotides not matched to a gene: 4. The CDR3 spells CASSRQGMNYGYTF. The CDR3 DNA is TGTGCCAGCAGTCGACAGGGGATGAACTATGGCTACACCTTC.

J is TRBJ1-5 and V is TRBV2, with a possible D match to TRBD1 (5 bases). V lost 4 bases and J lost 3, with 10 bases in between. Per the germline V gene, CDR1 is SNHLY and CDR2 is FYNNEI. The CDR3 runs 14 residues. The CDR3 region has the DNA TGTGCCAGCAGTGTCCGACAGTTCAATCAGCCCCAGCATTTT. The encoded protein is CASSVRQFNQPQHF. Full variable domain (remainder filled in from reference TRBV2 and TRBJ1-5): EPEVTQTPSHQVTQMGQEVILRCVPISNHLYFYWYRQILGQKVEFLVSFYNNEISEKSEIFDDQFSVERPDGSNFTLKIRSTKLEDSAMYFCASSVRQFNQPQHFGDGTRLSIL.

The chain couples TRBV11-2 to TRBJ2-2, with D unclear. The CDR3 consists of 12 residues. The V and J ends lost 5 bases and 7 bases respectively, with 8 bases between them. Per germline, CDR1 SGHAT and CDR2 FQNNGV. The CDR3 sequence is CASSLFGGELFF. The DNA for the CDR3 is TGTGCCAGCAGCCTATTTGGCGGGGAGCTGTTTTTT.

The chain has TRBV27 and TRBJ2-2, with D unresolved. This CDR3 has 13 residues. Trimming left V 2 bases short and J 3 bases short, with 4 bases between. The V gene's germline CDR1 is MNHEY and CDR2 SMNVEV (reference sequence). In nucleotides, the CDR3 is TGTGCCAGCAGTTTACCTTACACCGGGGAGCTGTTTTTT. Translation gives CASSLPYTGELFF.

This clone was counted a single time. The rearrangement uses TRBV6-6 and TRBJ2-1; 8 positions match TRBD1. The CDR3 runs 14 residues. J was trimmed by 5 bases and V by 3 bases; bases with no gene match: 3. In germline, CDR1 is MNHNY, CDR2 SVGAGI (reference sequence). This CDR3 reads CASSYQGANNEQFF. CDR3 in DNA: TGTGCCAGCAGTTATCAGGGGGCGAACAATGAGCAGTTCTTC.

The CDR3: CASSLRGQGAYNEQFF. Written as DNA, the CDR3 is TGCGCCAGCAGCTTGCGAGGACAGGGGGCTTACAATGAGCAGTTCTTC. The gene calls are TRBV5-1 and TRBJ2-1; 11 bases are shared with TRBD1. Germline CDR1 is SGHRS and CDR2 is YFSETQ. The junction had 4 bases not matched to a gene; V was cut back by 1 base and J by 4 bases. CDR3 length: 16 amino acids.

V gene TRBV4-1 combines with J gene TRBJ2-1, with TRBD1 matching over 8 bases. V lost 3 bases to trimming and J lost 5 bases; unmatched junction nucleotides: 6. The CDR3 contains 15 residues. Per the germline V gene, CDR1 is MGHRA and CDR2 is YSYEKL. The CDR3 bases are TGCGCCAGCAGCCAGCGGACAGGGTATAACAATGAGCAGTTCTTC. Translation: CASSQRTGYNNEQFF.

The V call is TRBV6-1, the J call TRBJ2-7; 9 nucleotides align to TRBD2. V trimming: 5 bases; J trimming: 0 bases; junction bases outside the gene matches: 5. This CDR3 contains 15 residues. Germline V CDR1 and CDR2: MNHNS, SASEGT. CDR3 nucleotide sequence: TGTGCCAGCAGTTTTGGTAGCGGGAGCTCCTACGAGCAGTACGTC. This sequence encodes CASSFGSGSSYEQYV.

This clone was detected only a few times. The V call is TRBV10-3, the J call TRBJ2-1; 8 nucleotides align to TRBD2. The CDR3 runs to 15 residues. J gave up 7 bases and V 4 bases, and 9 bases lay outside the gene matches. Germline-derived CDR1 and CDR2 are ENHRY and SYGVKD. The CDR3 nucleotides read TGTGCCATCAGTGGAGCGAGCGGGAGACGGAATGAGCAGTTCTTC. Its translation: CAISGASGRRNEQFF.

This clone was seen only a few times. The rearrangement joins TRBV7-6 to TRBJ1-4, with 12 bases identical to TRBD1. Germline CDR1 is SGHVS and CDR2 is FNYEAQ. V dropped 3 bases and J dropped 10; count of bases not matched to a gene: 12. The CDR3 has 17 amino acids. The DNA for the CDR3 is TGTGCCAGCAGCTTGGGGACAGGGGGCGCGAGGGGAGGAAAACTGTTTTTT. It codes for CASSLGTGGARGGKLFF.

The chain carries TRBV7-9 and TRBJ1-5, with a tentative D call TRBD1 (5 bases). The CDR3 contains 16 residues. V shed 5 bases and J shed 5 bases, with 19 bases lying between them. Germline CDR1 SEHNR, CDR2 FQNEAQ (reference sequence). This chain's CDR3 is CASSLLGGIEDQPQHF. CDR3 coding DNA: TGTGCCAGCAGCCTCCTTGGGGGGATCGAGGATCAGCCCCAGCATTTT. The variable domain in full, with the rest retrieved from reference TRBV7-9 and TRBJ1-5, is DTGVSQNPRHKITKRGQNVTFRCDPISEHNRLYWYRQTLGQGPEFLTYFQNEAQLEKSRLLSDRFSAERPKGSFSTLEIQRTEQGDSAMYLCASSLLGGIEDQPQHFGDGTRLSIL.

The gene calls are TRBV7-9 and TRBJ1-6; 8 bases map to TRBD1. Germline V gives CDR1 SEHNR, CDR2 FQNEAQ (reference sequence). Losses at the gene ends were 6 bases for V and 8 bases for J; bases not matched to a gene: 6. This CDR3 is 14 amino acids long. The CDR3 protein is CASRPQGGDSPLHF. The CDR3 bases are TGTGCCAGCAGACCACAGGGGGGTGATTCACCCCTCCACTTT.